This TCR beta chain stems from a study of blood T cell repertoires in COVID-19. Study in general: T cells, B-cell-depleted T cells, or PBMCs provided the cDNA or gDNA that served as material.

In the source study's methods: It was from reference gene primer amplification that nucleated cell counts were estimated. The data were produced by immunoSEQ multiplex PCR, yet TCRdb's version contains in-frame clones alone and is incomplete. V, J and clone size are taken as reported in that table, and D and trimming were inferred from the DNA itself. The sample lists 100,000 to 150,000 clones, around 89% occurring once. This CDR3 is built from 14 residues. CDR1 and CDR2 from the germline V gene are SQVTM and ANQGSEA. V was pared by 4 bases and J by 3 bases, with 16 bases between. The chain is built from TRBV29-1 and TRBJ2-7; a possible D gene is TRBD1 (6 bases). The receptor was derived from a man aged 45 to 65 with acute or convalescent COVID-19. Sequenced: peripheral blood. The chain's CDR3 is CSVGTDLGNYEQYF. CDR3 nucleotide sequence: TGCAGCGTTGGGACAGACCTCGGAAACTACGAGCAGTACTTC.